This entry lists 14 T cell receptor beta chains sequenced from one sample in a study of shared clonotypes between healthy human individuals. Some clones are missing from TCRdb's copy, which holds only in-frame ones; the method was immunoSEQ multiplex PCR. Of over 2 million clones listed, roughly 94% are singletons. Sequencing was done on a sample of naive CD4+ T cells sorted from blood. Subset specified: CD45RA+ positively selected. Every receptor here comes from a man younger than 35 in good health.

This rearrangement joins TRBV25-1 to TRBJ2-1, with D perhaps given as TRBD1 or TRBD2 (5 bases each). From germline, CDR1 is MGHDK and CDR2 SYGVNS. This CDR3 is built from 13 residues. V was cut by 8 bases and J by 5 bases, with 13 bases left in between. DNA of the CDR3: TGTGCCAGCTCTGTTGGGGGAAACAATGAGCAGTTCTTC. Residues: CASSVGGNNEQFF. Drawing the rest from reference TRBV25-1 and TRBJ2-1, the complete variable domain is EADIYQTPRYLVIGTGKKITLECSQTMGHDKMYWYQQDPGMELHLIHYSYGVNSTEKGDLSSESTVSRIRTEHFPLTLESARPSHTSQYLCASSVGGNNEQFFGPGTRLTVL.

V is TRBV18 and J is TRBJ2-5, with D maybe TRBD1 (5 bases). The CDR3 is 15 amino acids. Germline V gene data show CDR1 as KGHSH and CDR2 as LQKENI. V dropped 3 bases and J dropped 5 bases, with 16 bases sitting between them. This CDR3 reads CASSPWLQGVETQYF. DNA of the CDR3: TGTGCCAGCTCACCCTGGCTTCAGGGCGTCGAGACCCAGTACTTC.

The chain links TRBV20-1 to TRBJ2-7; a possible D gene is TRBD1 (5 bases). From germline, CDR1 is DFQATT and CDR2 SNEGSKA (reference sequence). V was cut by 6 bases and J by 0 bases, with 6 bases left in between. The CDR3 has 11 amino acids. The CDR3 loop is CSADSSYEQYF. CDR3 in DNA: TGCAGTGCCGACAGCTCCTACGAGCAGTACTTC.

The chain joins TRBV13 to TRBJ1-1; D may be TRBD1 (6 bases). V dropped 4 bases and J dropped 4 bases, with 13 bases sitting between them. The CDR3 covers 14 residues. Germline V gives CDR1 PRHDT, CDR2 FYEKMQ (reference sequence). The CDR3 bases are TGTGCCAGCAGCTCCTACAGGGCGTCCACTGAAGCTTTCTTT. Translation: CASSSYRASTEAFF. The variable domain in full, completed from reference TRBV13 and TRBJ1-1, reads AAGVIQSPRHLIKEKRETATLKCYPIPRHDTVYWYQQGPGQDPQFLISFYEKMQSDKGSIPDRFSAQQFSDYHSELNMSSLELGDSALYFCASSSYRASTEAFFGQGTRLTVV.

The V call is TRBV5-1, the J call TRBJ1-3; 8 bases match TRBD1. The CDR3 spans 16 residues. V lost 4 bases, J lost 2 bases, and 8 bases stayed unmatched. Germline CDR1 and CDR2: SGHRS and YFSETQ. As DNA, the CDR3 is TGCGCCAGCAGCCCGGCCGACAGGGGAACTGGAAACACCATATATTTT. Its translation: CASSPADRGTGNTIYF. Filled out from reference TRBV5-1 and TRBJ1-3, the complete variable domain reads KAGVTQTPRYLIKTRGQQVTLSCSPISGHRSVSWYQQTPGQGLQFLFEYFSETQRNKGNFPGRFSGRQFSNSRSEMNVSTLELGDSALYLCASSPADRGTGNTIYFGEGSWLTVV.

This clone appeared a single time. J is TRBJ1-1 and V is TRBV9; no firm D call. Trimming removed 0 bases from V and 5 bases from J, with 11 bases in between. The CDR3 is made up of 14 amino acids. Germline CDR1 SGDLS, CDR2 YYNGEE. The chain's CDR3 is CASSVAPFRTEAFF. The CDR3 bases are TGTGCCAGCAGCGTAGCCCCATTCAGGACTGAAGCTTTCTTT.

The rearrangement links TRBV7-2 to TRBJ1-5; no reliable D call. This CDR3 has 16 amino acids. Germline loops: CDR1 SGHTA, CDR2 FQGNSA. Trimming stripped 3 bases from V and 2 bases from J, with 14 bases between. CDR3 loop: CASSFGKTRGNQPQHF. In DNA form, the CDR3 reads TGTGCCAGCAGCTTTGGAAAGACAAGGGGCAATCAGCCCCAGCATTTT. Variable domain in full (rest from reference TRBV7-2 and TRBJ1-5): GAGVSQSPSNKVTEKGKDVELRCDPISGHTALYWYRQSLGQGLEFLIYFQGNSAPDKSGLPSDRFSAERTGGSVSTLTIQRTQQEDSAVYLCASSFGKTRGNQPQHFGDGTRLSIL.

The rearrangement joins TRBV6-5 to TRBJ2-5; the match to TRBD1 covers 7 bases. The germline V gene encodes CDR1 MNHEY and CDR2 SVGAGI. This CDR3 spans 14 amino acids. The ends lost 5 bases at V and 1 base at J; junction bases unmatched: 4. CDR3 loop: CASSLGQLQETQYF. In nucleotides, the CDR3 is TGTGCCAGCAGTCTGGGACAGCTCCAAGAGACCCAGTACTTC.

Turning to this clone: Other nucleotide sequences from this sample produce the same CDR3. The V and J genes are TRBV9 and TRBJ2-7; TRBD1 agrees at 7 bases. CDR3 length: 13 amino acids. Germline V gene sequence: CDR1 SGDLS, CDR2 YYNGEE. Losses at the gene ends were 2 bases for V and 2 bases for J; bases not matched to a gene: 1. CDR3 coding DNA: TGTGCCAGCAGCGTTACAGGGGCCTACGAGCAGTACTTC. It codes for CASSVTGAYEQYF.

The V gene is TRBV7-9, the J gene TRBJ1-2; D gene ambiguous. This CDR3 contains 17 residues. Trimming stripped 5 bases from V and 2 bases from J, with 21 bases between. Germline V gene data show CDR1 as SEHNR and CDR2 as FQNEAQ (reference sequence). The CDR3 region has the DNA TGTGCCAGCAGCCCCCTTGAGGGCACCACTCCCAACTATGGCTACACCTTC. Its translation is CASSPLEGTTPNYGYTF.

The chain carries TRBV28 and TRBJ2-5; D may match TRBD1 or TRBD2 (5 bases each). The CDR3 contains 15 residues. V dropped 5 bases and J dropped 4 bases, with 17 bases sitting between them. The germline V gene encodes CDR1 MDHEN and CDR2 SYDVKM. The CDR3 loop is CASSPRDGKRETQYF. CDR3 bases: TGTGCCAGCAGTCCCCGGGACGGCAAGCGAGAGACCCAGTACTTC. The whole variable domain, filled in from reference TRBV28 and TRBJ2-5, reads DVKVTQSSRYLVKRTGEKVFLECVQDMDHENMFWYRQDPGLGLRLIYFSYDVKMKEKGDIPEGYSVSREKKERFSLILESASTNQTSMYLCASSPRDGKRETQYFGPGTRLLVL.

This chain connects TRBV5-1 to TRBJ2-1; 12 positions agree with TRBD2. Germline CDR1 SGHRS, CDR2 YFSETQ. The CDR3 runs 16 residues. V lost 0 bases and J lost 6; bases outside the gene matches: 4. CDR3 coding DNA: TGCGCCAGCAGCTTGGTCACTAGCGGGGGGTCCAATGAGCAGTTCTTC. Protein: CASSLVTSGGSNEQFF. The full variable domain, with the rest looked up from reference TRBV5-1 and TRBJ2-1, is KAGVTQTPRYLIKTRGQQVTLSCSPISGHRSVSWYQQTPGQGLQFLFEYFSETQRNKGNFPGRFSGRQFSNSRSEMNVSTLELGDSALYLCASSLVTSGGSNEQFFGPGTRLTVL.

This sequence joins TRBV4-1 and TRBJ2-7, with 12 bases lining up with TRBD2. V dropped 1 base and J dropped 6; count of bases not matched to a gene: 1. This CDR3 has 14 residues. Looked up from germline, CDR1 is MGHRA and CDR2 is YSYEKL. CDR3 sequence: CASSQGLAGVEQYF. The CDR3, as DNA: TGCGCCAGCAGCCAAGGACTAGCGGGAGTCGAGCAGTACTTC.

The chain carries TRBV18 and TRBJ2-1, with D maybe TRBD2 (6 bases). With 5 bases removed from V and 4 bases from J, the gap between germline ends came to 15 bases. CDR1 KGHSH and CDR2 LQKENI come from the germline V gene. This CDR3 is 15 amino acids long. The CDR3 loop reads CASSATRGDYNEQFF. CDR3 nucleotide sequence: TGTGCCAGCTCAGCGACTCGCGGGGATTACAATGAGCAGTTCTTC.